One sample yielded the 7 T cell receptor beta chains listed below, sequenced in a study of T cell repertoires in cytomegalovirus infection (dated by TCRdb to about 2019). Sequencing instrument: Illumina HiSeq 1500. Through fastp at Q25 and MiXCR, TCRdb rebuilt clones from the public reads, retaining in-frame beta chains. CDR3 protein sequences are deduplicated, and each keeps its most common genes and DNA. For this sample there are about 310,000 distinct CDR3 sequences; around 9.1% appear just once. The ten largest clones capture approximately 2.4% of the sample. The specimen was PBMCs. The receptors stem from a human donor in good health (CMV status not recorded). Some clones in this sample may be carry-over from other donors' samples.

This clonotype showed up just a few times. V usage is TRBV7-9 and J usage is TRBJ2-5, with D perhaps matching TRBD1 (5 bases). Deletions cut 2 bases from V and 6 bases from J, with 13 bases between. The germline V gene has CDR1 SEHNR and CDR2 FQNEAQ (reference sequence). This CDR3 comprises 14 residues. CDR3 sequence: CASSLSSGIKTQYF. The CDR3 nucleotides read TGTGCCAGCAGCTTAAGTTCAGGGATTAAGACCCAGTACTTC.

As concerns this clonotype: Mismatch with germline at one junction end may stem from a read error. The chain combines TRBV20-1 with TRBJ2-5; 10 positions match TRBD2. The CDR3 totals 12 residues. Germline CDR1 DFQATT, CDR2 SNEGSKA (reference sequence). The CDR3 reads CSAWASGGPTNF. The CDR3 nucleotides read TGCAGTGCTTGGGCTAGCGGGGGACCTACGAACTTC.

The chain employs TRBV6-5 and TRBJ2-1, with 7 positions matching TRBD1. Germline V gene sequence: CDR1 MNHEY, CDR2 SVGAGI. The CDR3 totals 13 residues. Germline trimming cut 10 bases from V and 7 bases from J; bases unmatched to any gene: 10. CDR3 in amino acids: CATRGQIDNEQFF. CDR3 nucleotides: TGTGCCACCAGGGGACAGATTGATAATGAGCAGTTCTTC.

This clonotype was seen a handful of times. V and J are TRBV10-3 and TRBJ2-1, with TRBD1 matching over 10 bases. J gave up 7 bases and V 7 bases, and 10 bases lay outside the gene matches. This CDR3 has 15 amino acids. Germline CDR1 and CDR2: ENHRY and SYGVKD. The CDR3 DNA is TGTGCCATCAAGAGTGAGGACAGGGGGACGAATGAGCAGTTCTTC. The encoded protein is CAIKSEDRGTNEQFF.

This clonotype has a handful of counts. The CDR3 region has the DNA TGTGCCAGCTCACCAACAGGGGACTCTGGAAACACCATATATTTT. Its translation is CASSPTGDSGNTIYF. This chain joins TRBV18 and TRBJ1-3; 7 nucleotides align to TRBD1. After removal of 2 bases from V and 0 bases from J, the junction contained 1 base not matched to a gene. Germline V gives CDR1 KGHSH, CDR2 LQKENI. CDR3 length: 15 residues.

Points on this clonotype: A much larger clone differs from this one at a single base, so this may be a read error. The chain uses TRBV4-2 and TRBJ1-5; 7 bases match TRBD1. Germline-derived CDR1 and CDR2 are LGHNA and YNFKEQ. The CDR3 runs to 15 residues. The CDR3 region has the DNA TGTGCCAGCAGCCAAGGGACAGGAGAAAATCAGCCCCAGCGTTTT. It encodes CASSQGTGENQPQRF.

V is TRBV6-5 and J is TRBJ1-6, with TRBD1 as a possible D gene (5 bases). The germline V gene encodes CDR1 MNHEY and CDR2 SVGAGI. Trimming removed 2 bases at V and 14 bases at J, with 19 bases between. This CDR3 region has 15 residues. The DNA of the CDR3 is TGTGCCAGCAGTTACACGGGACGGCGGGGTGCGGCCCTCCACTTT. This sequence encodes CASSYTGRRGAALHF.